Each of the 13 T cell receptor beta chains below was sequenced from the same sample in a study of human T cells and chemical hapten exposure (dated by TCRdb to about 2021). Libraries were constructed by 5' RACE. The sequencing machine was an Illumina MiSeq. Clones were called with MiXCR by TCRdb after fastp trimmed the public reads at Q25, and only in-frame beta chains were retained. Entries are consolidated by CDR3 protein sequence, retaining the most common genes and DNA. This sample gives 110,000 or so distinct CDR3 sequences in total; roughly 19% of them show up just once. 2.5% to 3% of the sample comes from the top ten. Total RNA was extracted from unfractionated whole blood that had been collected in Tempus Blood RNA tubes. These TCRs come from a human donor in good health.

This clonotype was seen a handful of times. The gene calls are TRBV11-3 and TRBJ2-5, with TRBD1 matching 9 bases. V lost 4 bases and J lost 0; bases outside the gene matches: 6. From germline, CDR1 is SGHNT and CDR2 YENEEA. The CDR3 sequence is 16 residues long. The CDR3 spells CASSSNRGLNQETQYF. The CDR3 DNA follows: TGTGCCAGCAGCTCTAACAGGGGGCTGAACCAAGAGACCCAGTACTTC.

The chain links TRBV6-6 to TRBJ2-3, with D maybe TRBD2 (5 bases). V was cut by 4 bases and J by 3 bases, with 14 bases left in between. Germline CDR1 and CDR2: MNHNY and SVGAGI (reference sequence). CDR3 length equals 15 residues. The CDR3 region is CASSSPDLATDTQYF. CDR3 nucleotide sequence: TGTGCCAGCAGTTCCCCGGACCTAGCAACAGATACGCAGTATTTT.

A single count supports this clonotype. The chain joins TRBV6-5 to TRBJ2-3; D is possibly TRBD2 (6 bases). The CDR3 runs 17 residues. The V end lost 8 bases, the J end lost 2 bases, and 23 bases lay between the germline ends. Germline-derived CDR1 and CDR2 are MNHEY and SVGAGI. CDR3 residues: CASQPPGVGPSTDTQYF. In nucleotides, the CDR3 is TGTGCCAGCCAACCACCGGGGGTCGGGCCTTCCACAGATACGCAGTATTTT.

This clonotype was counted only a few times. V usage is TRBV28 and J usage is TRBJ1-4; no clear D gene. Looked up from germline, CDR1 is MDHEN and CDR2 is SYDVKM. Trimming cost V 6 bases and J 0 bases, with 8 bases left between them. The CDR3 length is 14 residues. CDR3 residues: CASREAATNEKLFF. The CDR3 DNA sequence: TGTGCCAGCAGAGAGGCAGCAACTAATGAAAAACTGTTTTTT. Full variable domain (outside the CDR3, taken from reference TRBV28 and TRBJ1-4): DVKVTQSSRYLVKRTGEKVFLECVQDMDHENMFWYRQDPGLGLRLIYFSYDVKMKEKGDIPEGYSVSREKKERFSLILESASTNQTSMYLCASREAATNEKLFFGSGTQLSVL.

This clonotype was counted only a few times. This chain joins TRBV12-3 or TRBV12-4 and TRBJ1-2; a possible D gene is TRBD1 (5 bases). The length of the CDR3 is 12 residues. V dropped 3 bases and J dropped 6 bases, with 8 bases sitting between them. CDR3: CASSLRGHGYTF. CDR3 nucleotide sequence: TGTGCCAGCAGTTTGCGGGGACATGGCTACACCTTC.

This clonotype was detected only a few times. This rearrangement joins TRBV5-1 to TRBJ2-7; 10 nucleotides match TRBD2. CDR1 SGHRS and CDR2 YFSETQ come from the germline V gene. The CDR3 runs 14 residues. V lost 4 bases, J lost 5 bases, and 6 bases stayed unmatched. The CDR3 region is CASSGGLASNEQYF. CDR3 DNA: TGCGCCAGCAGCGGGGGACTAGCGAGCAACGAGCAGTACTTC.

The chain employs TRBV7-9 and TRBJ2-5, with 7 bases that match TRBD1. From germline, CDR1 is SEHNR and CDR2 FQNEAQ (reference sequence). The CDR3 is 13 residues long. J was trimmed by 3 bases and V by 5 bases; bases with no gene match: 3. For the CDR3, the DNA is TGTGCCAGCAGCACGGGGACAGAAGAGACCCAGTACTTC. Translated: CASSTGTEETQYF.

The chain couples TRBV18 to TRBJ1-4, with TRBD1 identical over 8 bases. Germline assignment: CDR1 KGHSH and CDR2 LQKENI. The ends lost 6 bases at V and 8 bases at J; junction bases unmatched: 8. This CDR3 is 14 amino acids long. Here the CDR3 reads CASSPDRGGEKLFF. The DNA of the CDR3 is TGTGCCAGCTCCCCCGACAGGGGCGGAGAAAAACTGTTTTTT.

The V gene is TRBV18, the J gene TRBJ2-5; the D gene could be TRBD1 or TRBD2 (5 bases each). The germline V and J ends were trimmed by 6 bases and 1 base, with 15 bases remaining between them. The CDR3 is 15 amino acids. Germline-derived CDR1 and CDR2 are KGHSH and LQKENI. The CDR3 protein is CASSLNRGTQETQYF. For the CDR3, the DNA is TGTGCCAGCTCGCTAAACCGAGGGACCCAAGAGACCCAGTACTTC. The full variable domain, its missing parts supplied by reference TRBV18 and TRBJ2-5, is NAGVMQNPRHLVRRRGQEARLRCSPMKGHSHVYWYRQLPEEGLKFMVYLQKENIIDESGMPKERFSAEFPKEGPSILRIQQVVRGDSAAYFCASSLNRGTQETQYFGPGTRLLVL.

This clonotype was observed a handful of times. This chain links TRBV5-6 with TRBJ2-1; D is perhaps TRBD1 (6 bases). CDR3 size: 18 residues. The germline V and J ends were trimmed by 1 base and 8 bases, with 25 bases remaining between them. Per germline, CDR1 SGHDT and CDR2 YYEEEE. CDR3 nucleotides: TGTGCCAGCAGCTTGCGTCAGGGGAGCTTATATCCCCGGGATGAGCAGTTCTTC. It is translated as CASSLRQGSLYPRDEQFF.

This sequence joins TRBV4-1 and TRBJ2-6; 10 bases match TRBD1. Trimming removed 1 base from V and 2 bases from J; junction bases left unmatched: 8. This CDR3 has 19 residues. Germline values: CDR1 MGHRA, CDR2 YSYEKL. CDR3 DNA: TGCGCCAGCAGCCAAGTCCGGGACAGGGGTGTCCCTGGGGCCAACGTCCTGACTTTC. This gives the protein CASSQVRDRGVPGANVLTF.

This clonotype was counted only a few times. This chain links TRBV27 with TRBJ1-6, with D hard to call. The CDR3 contains 14 residues. Trimming took 2 bases from V and 10 from J, leaving 12 bases between them. Germline CDR1 and CDR2: MNHEY and SMNVEV (reference sequence). The CDR3 reads CASSLSSHYSPLHF. For the CDR3, the DNA is TGTGCCAGCAGTTTAAGTAGCCATTACTCACCCCTCCACTTT.

The table lists this clonotype with a few counts. The rearrangement links TRBV6-5 to TRBJ2-7; 10 bases align to TRBD1. Germline values: CDR1 MNHEY, CDR2 SVGAGI. This CDR3 contains 14 residues. Trimming took 6 bases from V and 3 from J; bases not matched to a gene: 5. This CDR3 reads CASSPDRGIYEQYF. Written as DNA, the CDR3 is TGTGCCAGCAGCCCGGACAGGGGGATCTACGAGCAGTACTTC.